These T cell receptor beta chains were read from a single sample in a study of Ad26.COV2.S vaccination and SARS-CoV-2 variants. Libraries were prepared by immunoSEQ multiplex PCR; TCRdb keeps only in-frame clonotypes and omits some of them. This sample carries roughly 420,000 clones, roughly 88% of them seen once, and the ten largest clones take approximately 4%. The sequences come from peripheral blood, collected in a trial of Ad26.COV2.S vaccine versus placebo. The source is a person aged 18 to 59 who received the Ad26.COV2.S COVID-19 vaccine or a placebo. Each CDR3 is given with its conserved first and last residue. The D gene is left open where the match is weak. Clone size appears in some rows only: once, few, many, or a class for an expanded clone.

clone_size,v_call,d_call,j_call,cdr3_aa,cdr3_nt
-,TRBV24-1,-,TRBJ2-5,CATSDLGTPQETQYF,TGTGCCACCAGTGATTTGGGGACACCCCAAGAGACCCAGTACTTC
-,TRBV28,-,TRBJ2-7,CASSLGNSYEQYF,TGTGCCAGCAGCTTAGGGAATTCCTACGAGCAGTACTTC
few,TRBV20-1,-,TRBJ1-2,CSASSLLQGAYGYTF,TGCAGTGCTAGTTCCCTTTTACAGGGAGCATATGGCTACACCTTC
-,TRBV24-1,-,TRBJ2-7,CATSDFDRNEQYF,TGTGCCACCAGTGATTTCGACAGAAACGAGCAGTACTTC
few,TRBV27,TRBD2,TRBJ2-7,CASSLSRAGGNEQYF,TGTGCCAGCAGTTTATCGAGGGCGGGAGGGAACGAGCAGTACTTC
-,TRBV18,TRBD2,TRBJ2-3,CASSPIFSGGDTDTQYF,TGTGCCAGCTCACCTATATTTAGCGGGGGAGACACAGATACGCAGTATTTT
-,TRBV5-4,-,TRBJ2-1,CASSPGSSYNEQFF,TGTGCCAGCAGCCCCGGGAGCTCCTACAATGAGCAGTTCTTC
-,TRBV7-9,TRBD2,TRBJ2-1,CASSFGTSQQFF,TGTGCCAGCAGCTTCGGGACTAGCCAGCAGTTCTTC
once,TRBV27,-,TRBJ2-5,CASSFRGRETQYF,TGTGCCAGCAGTTTTCGAGGGAGGGAGACCCAGTACTTC
-,TRBV11-2,-,TRBJ2-1,CASRPTSFYNEQFF,TGTGCCAGCAGACCAACTAGCTTCTACAATGAGCAGTTCTTC
-,TRBV5-1,-,TRBJ1-3,CASSLGVTNSGNTIYF,TGCGCCAGCAGCTTGGGGGTAACTAACTCTGGAAACACCATATATTTT
-,TRBV5-6,-,TRBJ1-2,CASRGGQRYYGYTF,TGTGCCAGCAGGGGCGGACAGCGTTACTATGGCTACACCTTC
-,TRBV2,-,TRBJ2-7,CASKLMYEQYF,TGTGCCAGCAAACTGATGTACGAGCAGTACTTC
-,TRBV5-1,-,TRBJ2-3,CASRSTEDTQYF,TGCGCCAGCAGGTCGACTGAAGATACGCAGTATTTT
-,TRBV27,TRBD1,TRBJ2-3,CASSLSRGTGITDTQYF,TGTGCCAGCAGTTTATCGCGGGGGACAGGGATCACAGATACGCAGTATTTT
-,TRBV5-1,TRBD1,TRBJ2-2,CASSHGDREVRELFF,TGCGCCAGCAGCCATGGGGACAGGGAAGTGAGGGAGCTGTTTTTT
-,TRBV11-2,-,TRBJ2-7,CASSLTDSYEQYF,TGTGCCAGCAGCTTAACGGACTCCTACGAGCAGTACTTC
-,TRBV11-2,-,TRBJ2-1,CASSLNVGSGNEQFF,TGTGCCAGCAGCTTAAACGTAGGCAGTGGGAATGAGCAGTTCTTC
once,TRBV4-3,-,TRBJ1-6,CASSQVMSSPLHF,TGCGCCAGCAGCCAAGTTATGAGTTCACCCCTCCACTTT
-,TRBV28,-,TRBJ1-2,CASSLGGGYGYTF,TGTGCCAGCAGTTTAGGGGGGGGCTATGGCTACACCTTC
-,TRBV4-3,-,TRBJ2-3,CASSQDTRVTQYF,TGCGCCAGCAGCCAAGATACCCGGGTAACGCAGTATTTT
-,TRBV7-8,TRBD1,TRBJ1-4,CASSQRQGSFEKLFF,TGTGCCAGCAGCCAGCGACAGGGGTCGTTTGAAAAACTGTTTTTT
-,TRBV5-6,-,TRBJ1-2,CASSLSGGATYGYTF,TGTGCCAGCAGCTTGAGCGGAGGGGCCACCTATGGCTACACCTTC
-,TRBV5-1,-,TRBJ1-3,CASRSDLGNTIYF,TGCGCCAGCAGATCAGACTTAGGAAACACCATATATTTT
-,TRBV5-1,-,TRBJ1-1,CASSLNLQGNTEAFF,TGCGCCAGCAGCTTGAATCTCCAGGGGAACACTGAAGCTTTCTTT
-,TRBV6-5,-,TRBJ2-7,CASTGEAEKYYEQYF,TGTGCCAGCACCGGAGAGGCAGAGAAATACTACGAGCAGTACTTC
-,TRBV20-1,-,TRBJ1-4,CSAPGVEKLFF,TGCAGTGCCCCAGGGGTTGAAAAACTGTTTTTT
-,TRBV7-9,-,TRBJ2-5,CASSFDSYQETQYF,TGTGCCAGCAGCTTCGACAGTTACCAAGAGACCCAGTACTTC
-,TRBV7-2,TRBD2,TRBJ2-2,CASSSARTSVSRELFF,TGTGCCAGCAGTAGTGCCCGGACTAGCGTTTCTCGGGAGCTGTTTTTT
-,TRBV2,-,TRBJ1-5,CASSGGGEVNQPQHF,TGTGCCAGCAGTGGCGGGGGTGAGGTCAATCAGCCCCAGCATTTT
-,TRBV7-2,-,TRBJ2-7,CASSLVARSYEQYF,TGTGCCAGCAGCTTAGTGGCGCGCTCCTACGAGCAGTACTTC
-,TRBV28,-,TRBJ2-3,CASSPDTFPPDTQYF,TGTGCCAGCAGTCCGGACACCTTTCCGCCAGATACGCAGTATTTT